This TCR beta chain was obtained from a study of T cell repertoires in cytomegalovirus infection. Turning to the study itself: Public signatures in TCR beta pointed to CMV infection and matching HLA type.

Study-level results: Cumulative frequency of public TCR beta families picked out carriers of CMV plus the relevant HLA. The ex vivo response showed dominance by HLA-C-restricted CMV-specific TCR beta clonotypes.

CDR1 and CDR2 from the germline V gene are SGHAT and FQNNGV. V dropped 5 bases and J dropped 3; count of bases not matched to a gene: 8. This CDR3 spans 16 amino acids. MiXCR, applied by TCRdb to the reads, yields one record per CDR3 protein. The sample includes about 210,000 distinct CDR3 sequences, about 7% seen only once; the top ten take under 7.5%. This clonotype was detected many times. Its matching antigen is unknown. This rearrangement joins TRBV11-2 to TRBJ2-5; 11 bases line up with TRBD2. The source is a human donor in good health (CMV status not recorded). Some clones in this sample may be carry-over from other donors' samples. The material sequenced was PBMCs. The CDR3 spells CASSLSPGLAEETQYF. The DNA of the CDR3 is TGTGCCAGCAGCCTCTCTCCGGGACTAGCGGAAGAGACCCAGTACTTC.